This TCR beta chain derives from a study of shared clonotypes between healthy human individuals. CDR1 and CDR2 from the germline V gene are GTSNPN and SVGIG (reference sequence). This CDR3 is built from 11 residues. V lost 4 bases and J 7 bases, leaving 7 bases between the germline ends. Sequencing was performed with immunoSEQ multiplex PCR; in TCRdb, only in-frame clones are kept and a portion is missing. This table has around 2.3 million clones, almost 96% appearing once. What was sequenced was naive CD4+ T cells sorted from blood. The sample's subset: CD45RA+ positively selected. J is TRBJ2-2 and V is TRBV30; tentative D call: TRBD2 (5 bases). This receptor was obtained from a man between 18 and 29 years old in good health. The CDR3 DNA reads TGTGCCTGGAACGGGGTCGGGGAGCTGTTTTTT. It translates to CAWNGVGELFF.